Following are 25 T cell receptor beta chains from one sample sequenced in a study of T-cell reconstitution after alpha-beta-depleted transplantation in children. Unique molecular identifiers were used in preparing the TCRbeta library. TCRdb reanalysed the PCR reads using MiXCR and keeps one entry per CDR3 protein. The sample shows over 550,000 distinct CDR3 sequences, roughly a tenth of them seen only once. The sample here was PBMCs from the stem cell graft donor, taken from the stem cell graft. These TCRs come from a human donor who donated a stem cell graft to a child with acute myeloid leukemia.

This clonotype was seen many times. The chain links TRBV28 to TRBJ2-1; no definite D call. This CDR3 has 11 amino acids. CDR1 is MDHEN and CDR2 is SYDVKM in the germline V gene. Between the trimmed V and J ends, which lost 9 bases and 4 bases, there was a span of 7 bases. The CDR3 nucleotides read TGTGCCAGTACAGAATACAATGAGCAGTTCTTC. Amino acids: CASTEYNEQFF.

The chain joins TRBV7-9 to TRBJ2-2; TRBD2 is a possible D gene (5 bases). Trimming cost V 2 bases and J 0 bases, with 10 bases left between them. This CDR3 is 16 amino acids long. Looked up from germline, CDR1 is SEHNR and CDR2 is FQNEAQ (reference sequence). The CDR3 sequence: CASSLIAGTNTGELFF. The CDR3 coding sequence is TGTGCCAGCAGCTTAATCGCCGGGACGAACACCGGGGAGCTGTTTTTT.

The chain uses TRBV4-3 and TRBJ2-1; 11 positions match TRBD1. The CDR3 sequence is 18 residues long. With V trimmed by 0 bases and J by 7 bases, 11 bases remained unmatched. CDR1 and CDR2 from the germline V gene are LGHNA and YSLEER. CDR3 DNA: TGCGCCAGCAGCCAAGATTACTGGACAGGGGGCGTGGGGAATGAGCAGTTCTTC. It is translated as CASSQDYWTGGVGNEQFF.

The rearrangement joins TRBV24-1 to TRBJ2-1, with 15 positions matching TRBD2. J gave up 9 bases and V 0 bases, and 5 bases lay outside the gene matches. Germline V gene lookup returns CDR1 KGHDR and CDR2 SFDVKD. This CDR3 region has 17 residues. CDR3 DNA sequence: TGTGCCACCAGTGATTTGGGACTAGCGGGAGGGCCGGGTGAGCAGTTCTTC. It codes for CATSDLGLAGGPGEQFF.

The V and J genes are TRBV5-5 and TRBJ2-2; D is unresolved. CDR1 SGHKS and CDR2 YYEKEE come from the germline V gene (reference sequence). The CDR3 runs 12 residues. Trimming cost V 3 bases and J 9 bases, with 9 bases left between them. This CDR3 is CASSSLPRELFF. The CDR3 DNA reads as TGTGCCAGCAGCTCCCTCCCCCGGGAGCTGTTTTTT.

The chain uses TRBV27 and TRBJ1-5; the D gene is possibly TRBD1 (5 bases). In germline, CDR1 is MNHEY, CDR2 SMNVEV (reference sequence). The length of the CDR3 is 13 residues. Trimming shortened V by 7 bases and J by 6 bases, and 13 bases separated the two germline ends. CDR3 protein: CASTGGKGQPQHF. CDR3 sequence (DNA): TGTGCCAGCACGGGGGGGAAGGGTCAGCCCCAGCATTTT.

This clonotype was found a few times. The V call is TRBV2, the J call TRBJ1-2; 10 bases fit TRBD1. This CDR3 has 16 amino acids. The germline V gene has CDR1 SNHLY and CDR2 FYNNEI. J gave up 8 bases and V 7 bases, and 16 bases lay outside the gene matches. Here the CDR3 reads CASTLDRGRGNGGYTF. The DNA of the CDR3 is TGTGCCAGCACCCTCGACAGGGGGCGCGGAAATGGAGGCTACACCTTC.

This clonotype has just a few counts. The rearrangement uses TRBV30 and TRBJ1-4; 9 bases agree with TRBD1. CDR1 and CDR2 (germline): GTSNPN, SVGIG (reference sequence). V dropped 4 bases and J dropped 7; count of bases not matched to a gene: 4. The CDR3 has 13 amino acids. The CDR3 DNA reads TGTGCCTGGACCGGGACAGGGCTTGAAAAACTGTTTTTT. Translated: CAWTGTGLEKLFF.

In its sample, this clonotype was seen many times. The rearrangement uses TRBV7-9 and TRBJ1-5, with TRBD1 matching 7 bases. The germline gives CDR1 SEHNR, CDR2 FQNEAQ (reference sequence). This CDR3 has 15 amino acids. The junction had 6 bases not matched to a gene; V was cut back by 3 bases and J by 4 bases. Here the CDR3 DNA reads TGTGCCAGCAGCTTTGACAGGGCTCCAAATCAGCCCCAGCATTTT. Its protein product is CASSFDRAPNQPQHF.

As for this clonotype: A much larger clone lies one base from this, so it may be a read error. The chain links TRBV7-8 to TRBJ1-5; no reliable D call. The CDR3 length is 13 residues. V dropped 2 bases and J dropped 3 bases, with 5 bases sitting between them. CDR1 and CDR2 (germline): SGHVS, FQNEAQ. CDR3: CASSLTHNQPQHF. In DNA, the CDR3 is TGTGCCAGCAGCTTAACCCACAATCAGCCCCAGCATTTT.

The table lists this clonotype with many counts. DNA of the CDR3: TGTGCCAGCAGCACCCTCATGGGGGGAACACCCCTCCACTTT. It encodes CASSTLMGGTPLHF. This sequence joins TRBV7-2 and TRBJ1-6, with D possibly TRBD1 on 5 matching bases. The germline V gene encodes CDR1 SGHTA and CDR2 FQGNSA. The V end was cut by 5 bases, the J end by 11 bases, with 16 bases between. CDR3 length: 14 amino acids.

V and J are TRBV29-1 and TRBJ1-3; D gene uncertain. The CDR3 runs to 14 residues. V lost 4 bases, J lost 4 bases, and 14 bases lay in between. Germline CDR1 SQVTM, CDR2 ANQGSEA. For the CDR3, the DNA is TGCAGCGTTGGGGCCTCACGGCAAGGAAACACCATATATTTT. Protein: CSVGASRQGNTIYF.

The chain joins TRBV7-9 to TRBJ2-3; 11 bases agree with TRBD2. With V trimmed by 7 bases and J by 5 bases, 8 bases remained unmatched. The CDR3 sequence is 15 residues long. Germline V gene lookup returns CDR1 SEHNR and CDR2 FQNEAQ (reference sequence). In nucleotides, the CDR3 is TGTGCCAGCACCCGCACTAGCGGGAGTTTAGATACGCAGTATTTT. Protein: CASTRTSGSLDTQYF.

This clonotype was seen a handful of times. The chain is built from TRBV7-2 and TRBJ1-5; D possibly corresponds to TRBD1 (6 bases). This CDR3 has 13 residues. Germline V CDR1 and CDR2: SGHTA, FQGNSA. With 6 bases removed from V and 9 bases from J, the gap between germline ends came to 15 bases. The DNA of the CDR3 is TGTGCCAGCAGTCCCGACAGGTTTGCGCCCCAGCATTTT. Encoded protein: CASSPDRFAPQHF.

This clonotype was picked up a small number of times. The chain carries TRBV20-1 and TRBJ1-1; possible D gene TRBD1, 5 bases. The CDR3 loop spans 13 amino acids. CDR1 is DFQATT, CDR2 SNEGSKA, per germline (reference sequence). Trimming took 3 bases from V and 1 from J, leaving 9 bases between them. The CDR3 nucleotides read TGCAGTGCTAGGATACAGGAGAACACTGAAGCTTTCTTT. It yields the protein CSARIQENTEAFF.

V is TRBV12-3 or TRBV12-4 and J is TRBJ2-5; possibly TRBD1 or TRBD2 for D (5 bases each). The CDR3 has 16 residues. Trimming pared 7 bases from V and 2 bases from J, leaving 20 bases between. The CDR3, as DNA: TGTGCCAGCACCCTGCGTAGTGGGGGTGGTCAAGAGACCCAGTACTTC. Protein product: CASTLRSGGGQETQYF.

The rearrangement joins TRBV29-1 to TRBJ2-7; D possibly uses TRBD1 or TRBD2 (5 bases each). The CDR3 length is 13 residues. Deletions cut 3 bases from V and 3 bases from J, with 12 bases between. CDR1 SQVTM and CDR2 ANQGSEA come from the germline V gene. The CDR3 protein is CSVERGPNYEQYF. CDR3 bases: TGCAGCGTTGAGAGGGGCCCTAACTACGAGCAGTACTTC.

This clonotype was counted many times. This sequence joins TRBV29-1 and TRBJ2-7; the D is unclear. The CDR3 totals 12 residues. Deletions cut 7 bases from V and 7 bases from J, with 17 bases between. CDR1 is SQVTM and CDR2 is ANQGSEA in the germline V gene. CDR3 in amino acids: CSADGSVGEQYF. The DNA of the CDR3 is TGCAGCGCGGACGGCTCGGTAGGGGAGCAGTACTTC.

This clonotype was observed a few times. The gene calls are TRBV5-6 and TRBJ2-1; 13 nucleotides line up with TRBD2. The CDR3 sequence is 19 residues long. V dropped 4 bases and J dropped 10; count of bases not matched to a gene: 20. Germline values: CDR1 SGHDT, CDR2 YYEEEE. CDR3 nucleotides: TGTGCCAGCAGCACGCCGGGACTAGCGGGACTGTTAGGAGCGGAGGAGCAGTTCTTC. It encodes CASSTPGLAGLLGAEEQFF.

J is TRBJ1-5 and V is TRBV14; D remains ambiguous. This CDR3 has 19 residues. The ends were cut back, 0 bases at V and 5 bases at J, with 23 bases in the middle. Germline-derived CDR1 and CDR2 are SGHDN and FVKESK. The CDR3 region is CASSQDWAWRWGLDQPQHF. CDR3 DNA: TGTGCCAGCAGCCAAGATTGGGCCTGGAGGTGGGGTTTGGATCAGCCCCAGCATTTT. Looking up the rest from reference TRBV14 and TRBJ1-5 gives the full variable domain: EAGVTQFPSHSVIEKGQTVTLRCDPISGHDNLYWYRRVMGKEIKFLLHFVKESKQDESGMPNNRFLAERTGGTYSTLKVQPAELEDSGVYFCASSQDWAWRWGLDQPQHFGDGTRLSIL.

This clonotype has at least ten counts. This sequence joins TRBV7-9 and TRBJ2-3; 7 nucleotides match TRBD2. The CDR3 has 17 residues. The germline CDR1 and CDR2 sequences are SEHNR and FQNEAQ (reference sequence). Trimming at V came to 2 bases and at J to 1 base, leaving 9 bases not matched to a gene. The CDR3 DNA reads TGTGCCAGCAGCTTAAGGCGGGAGAGGAGGGGCACAGATACGCAGTATTTT. This translates into CASSLRRERRGTDTQYF.

V and J are TRBV11-2 and TRBJ2-7; D unresolved. Trimming left V 0 bases short and J 0 bases short, with 9 bases between. The CDR3 has 15 residues. Germline-derived CDR1 and CDR2 are SGHAT and FQNNGV. CDR3: CASSLDPVSSYEQYF. Here the CDR3 DNA reads TGTGCCAGCAGCTTAGATCCAGTCAGCTCCTACGAGCAGTACTTC.

This clonotype was found many times. The chain couples TRBV11-2 to TRBJ2-5, with TRBD1 matching over 7 bases. CDR3 length equals 18 residues. The J segment lost 1 base and the V segment lost 2 bases, leaving 13 bases of the junction unmatched. Germline V gene sequence: CDR1 SGHAT, CDR2 FQNNGV. CDR3 loop: CASSLRTGAYFFQETQYF. The CDR3 coding sequence is TGTGCCAGCAGCTTAAGGACAGGAGCTTACTTCTTCCAAGAGACCCAGTACTTC. The complete variable domain, with remaining parts taken from reference TRBV11-2 and TRBJ2-5, reads EAGVAQSPRYKIIEKRQSVAFWCNPISGHATLYWYQQILGQGPKLLIQFQNNGVVDDSQLPKDRFSAERLKGVDSTLKIQPAKLEDSAVYLCASSLRTGAYFFQETQYFGPGTRLLVL.

This clonotype was observed a handful of times. The chain links TRBV10-3 to TRBJ2-5; maybe TRBD1 (6 bases). The CDR3 extends over 14 amino acids. V was clipped by 2 bases and J by 1 base, with 8 bases between them. The germline CDR1 and CDR2 sequences are ENHRY and SYGVKD. The DNA for the CDR3 is TGTGCCATCAGTGAGACAGGGACCCAAGAGACCCAGTACTTC. Translation gives CAISETGTQETQYF.

This clonotype came up a few times. The V and J genes are TRBV20-1 and TRBJ1-3; D is unresolved. The V end was cut by 5 bases, the J end by 1 base, with 12 bases between. The CDR3 totals 14 residues. CDR1 is DFQATT, CDR2 SNEGSKA, per germline (reference sequence). CDR3 nucleotide sequence: TGCAGTGCTTCCGACGGCCAGTCTGGAAACACCATATATTTT. This sequence encodes CSASDGQSGNTIYF.